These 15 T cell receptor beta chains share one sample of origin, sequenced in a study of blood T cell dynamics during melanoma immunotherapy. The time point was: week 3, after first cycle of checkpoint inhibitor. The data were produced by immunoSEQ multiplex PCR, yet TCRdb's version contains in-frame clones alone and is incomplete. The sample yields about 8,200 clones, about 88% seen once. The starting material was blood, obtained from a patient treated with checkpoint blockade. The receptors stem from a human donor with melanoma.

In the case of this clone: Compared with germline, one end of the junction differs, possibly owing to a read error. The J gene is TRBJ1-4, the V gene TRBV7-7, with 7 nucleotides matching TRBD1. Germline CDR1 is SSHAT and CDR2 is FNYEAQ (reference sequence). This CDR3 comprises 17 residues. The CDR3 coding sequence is TGTGCTAGCAGCTTCAGGTCTGGGCGGGACAGCAATGAAAAACTGTTTTTT. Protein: CASSFRSGRDSNEKLFF.

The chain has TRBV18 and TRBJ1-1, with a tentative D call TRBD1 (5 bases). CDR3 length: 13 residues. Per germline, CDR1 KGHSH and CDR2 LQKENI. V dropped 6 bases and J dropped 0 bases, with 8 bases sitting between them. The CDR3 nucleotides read TGTGCCAGCTCGGAGGACATGAACACTGAAGCTTTCTTT. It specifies CASSEDMNTEAFF.

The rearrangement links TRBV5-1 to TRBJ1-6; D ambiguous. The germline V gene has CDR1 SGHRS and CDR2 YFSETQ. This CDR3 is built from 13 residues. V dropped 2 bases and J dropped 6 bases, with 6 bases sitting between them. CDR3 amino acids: CASSLGSNSPLHF. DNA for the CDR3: TGCGCCAGCAGCTTAGGCAGTAATTCACCCCTCCACTTT.

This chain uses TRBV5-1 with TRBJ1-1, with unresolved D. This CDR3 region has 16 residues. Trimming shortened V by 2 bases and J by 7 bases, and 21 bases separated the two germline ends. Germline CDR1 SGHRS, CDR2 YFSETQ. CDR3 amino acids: CASSLGPDLDGLEAFF. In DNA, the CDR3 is TGCGCCAGCAGCTTAGGGCCGGATCTGGATGGGCTTGAAGCTTTCTTT. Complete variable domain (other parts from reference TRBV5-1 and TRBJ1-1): KAGVTQTPRYLIKTRGQQVTLSCSPISGHRSVSWYQQTPGQGLQFLFEYFSETQRNKGNFPGRFSGRQFSNSRSEMNVSTLELGDSALYLCASSLGPDLDGLEAFFGQGTRLTVV.

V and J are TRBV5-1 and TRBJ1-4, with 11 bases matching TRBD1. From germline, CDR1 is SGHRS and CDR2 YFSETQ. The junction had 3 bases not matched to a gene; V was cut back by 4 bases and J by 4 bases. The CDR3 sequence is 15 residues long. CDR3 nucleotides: TGCGCCAGCAGCACCGGGACAGGGGGTAATGAAAAACTGTTTTTT. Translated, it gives CASSTGTGGNEKLFF.

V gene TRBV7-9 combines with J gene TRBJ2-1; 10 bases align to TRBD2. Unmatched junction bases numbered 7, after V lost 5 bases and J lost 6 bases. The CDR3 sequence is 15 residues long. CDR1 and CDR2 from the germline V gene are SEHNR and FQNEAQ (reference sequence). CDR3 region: CASSRTSGPSNEQFF. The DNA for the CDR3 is TGTGCCAGCAGCCGGACTAGCGGACCTTCCAATGAGCAGTTCTTC.

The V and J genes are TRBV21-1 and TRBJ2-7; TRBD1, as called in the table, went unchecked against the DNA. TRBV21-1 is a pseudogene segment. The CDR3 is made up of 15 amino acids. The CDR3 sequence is CASSGDRPSSYEQYF. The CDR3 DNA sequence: TGTGCCAGCAGCGGGGACAGACCTAGCTCCTACGAGCAGTACTTC.

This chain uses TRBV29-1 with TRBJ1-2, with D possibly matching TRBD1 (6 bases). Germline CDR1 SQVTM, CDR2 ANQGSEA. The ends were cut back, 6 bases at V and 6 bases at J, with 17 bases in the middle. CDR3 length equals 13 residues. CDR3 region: CSVGTLTEDGYTF. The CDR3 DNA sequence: TGCAGCGTGGGGACATTGACGGAGGATGGCTACACCTTC. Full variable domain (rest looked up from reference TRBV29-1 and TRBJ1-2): SAVISQKPSRDICQRGTSLTIQCQVDSQVTMMFWYRQQPGQSLTLIATANQGSEATYESGFVIDKFPISRPNLTFSTLTVSNMSPEDSSIYLCSVGTLTEDGYTFGSGTRLTVV.

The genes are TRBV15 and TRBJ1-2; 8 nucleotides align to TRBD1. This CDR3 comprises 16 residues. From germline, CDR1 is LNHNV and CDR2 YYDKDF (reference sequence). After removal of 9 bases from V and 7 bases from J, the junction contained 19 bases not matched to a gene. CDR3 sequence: CATEPLTQGAVSGYTF. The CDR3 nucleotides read TGTGCCACAGAACCACTGACCCAGGGGGCGGTTAGTGGCTACACCTTC.

The CDR3 region is CASSFRDATNEKLFF. CDR3 in DNA: TGTGCCAGCTCGTTCCGGGACGCCACTAATGAAAAACTGTTTTTT. V and J are TRBV18 and TRBJ1-4, with D perhaps TRBD1 (5 bases). CDR1 is KGHSH and CDR2 is LQKENI in the germline V gene. The length of the CDR3 is 15 residues. V lost 6 bases, J lost 2 bases, and 13 bases lay in between.

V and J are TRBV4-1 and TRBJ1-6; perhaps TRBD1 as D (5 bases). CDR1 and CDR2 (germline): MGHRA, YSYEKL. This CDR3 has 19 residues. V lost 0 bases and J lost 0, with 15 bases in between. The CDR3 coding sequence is TGCGCCAGCAGCCAAGAAATGGAGGGGATCTTCTCCTATAATTCACCCCTCCACTTT. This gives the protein CASSQEMEGIFSYNSPLHF.

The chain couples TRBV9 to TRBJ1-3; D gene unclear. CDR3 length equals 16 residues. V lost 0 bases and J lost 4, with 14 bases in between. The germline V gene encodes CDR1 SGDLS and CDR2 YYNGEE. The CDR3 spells CASSVGGSTRGNTIYF. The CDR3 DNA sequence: TGTGCCAGCAGCGTAGGCGGCAGTACGAGGGGAAACACCATATATTTT.

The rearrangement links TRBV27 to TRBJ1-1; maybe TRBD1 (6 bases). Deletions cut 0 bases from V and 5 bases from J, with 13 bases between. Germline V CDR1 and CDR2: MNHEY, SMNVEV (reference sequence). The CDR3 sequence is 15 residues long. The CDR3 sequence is CASSLSPGAETEAFF. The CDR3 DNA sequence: TGTGCCAGCAGTTTATCACCAGGGGCAGAGACTGAAGCTTTCTTT.

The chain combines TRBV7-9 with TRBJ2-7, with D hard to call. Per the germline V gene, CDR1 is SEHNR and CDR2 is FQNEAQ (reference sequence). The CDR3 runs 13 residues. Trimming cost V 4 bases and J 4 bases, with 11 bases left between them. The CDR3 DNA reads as TGTGCCAGCAGCTCCCATATTGCTTACGAGCAGTACTTC. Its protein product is CASSSHIAYEQYF. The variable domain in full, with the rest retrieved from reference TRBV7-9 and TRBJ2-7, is DTGVSQNPRHKITKRGQNVTFRCDPISEHNRLYWYRQTLGQGPEFLTYFQNEAQLEKSRLLSDRFSAERPKGSFSTLEIQRTEQGDSAMYLCASSSHIAYEQYFGPGTRLTVT.

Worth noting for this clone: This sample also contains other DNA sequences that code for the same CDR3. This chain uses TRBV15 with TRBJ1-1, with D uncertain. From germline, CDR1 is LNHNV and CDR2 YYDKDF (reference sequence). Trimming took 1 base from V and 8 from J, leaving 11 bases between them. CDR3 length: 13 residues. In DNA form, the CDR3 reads TGTGCCACCAGCAGAGGGAGGCCAGCAGAAGCTTTCTTT. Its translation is CATSRGRPAEAFF.